This T cell receptor (beta chain) was sequenced in a study of shared clonotypes between healthy human individuals. A word on this clone: Other DNA sequences in the same sample also yield this CDR3.

The germline CDR1 and CDR2 sequences are SGHRS and YFSETQ. V was pared by 3 bases and J by 3 bases, with 3 bases of the junction left unmatched. This CDR3 spans 15 amino acids. Here immunoSEQ multiplex PCR was the method, and the copy in TCRdb shows in-frame clones only, minus some. The data hold some 2.1 million clones, with 85% to 95% observed a single time. The sequenced sample was naive CD4+ T cells sorted from blood. Subset defined: CD45RA+ positively selected. This chain joins TRBV5-1 and TRBJ2-1; the match to TRBD2 covers 10 bases. This TCR came from a young man in good health. CDR3 coding DNA: TGCGCCAGCAGCTCTAGCGGGGGAAGCTACAATGAGCAGTTCTTC. It yields the protein CASSSSGGSYNEQFF.